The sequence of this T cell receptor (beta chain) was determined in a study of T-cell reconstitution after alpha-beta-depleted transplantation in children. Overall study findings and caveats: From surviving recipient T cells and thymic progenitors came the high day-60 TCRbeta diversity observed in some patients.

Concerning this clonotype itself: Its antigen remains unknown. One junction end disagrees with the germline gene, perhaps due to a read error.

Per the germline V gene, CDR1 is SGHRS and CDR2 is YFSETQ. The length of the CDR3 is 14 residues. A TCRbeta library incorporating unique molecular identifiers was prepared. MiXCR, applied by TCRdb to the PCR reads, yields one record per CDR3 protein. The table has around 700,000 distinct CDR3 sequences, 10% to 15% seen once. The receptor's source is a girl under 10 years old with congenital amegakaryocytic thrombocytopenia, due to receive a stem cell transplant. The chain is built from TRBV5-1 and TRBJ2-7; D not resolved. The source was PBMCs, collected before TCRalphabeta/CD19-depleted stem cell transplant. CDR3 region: CTSSYGRRSYEQYF. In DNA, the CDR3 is TGCACCAGCAGCTATGGACGGCGCTCCTACGAGCAGTACTTC. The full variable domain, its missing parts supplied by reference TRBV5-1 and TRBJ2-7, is KAGVTQTPRYLIKTRGQQVTLSCSPISGHRSVSWYQQTPGQGLQFLFEYFSETQRNKGNFPGRFSGRQFSNSRSEMNVSTLELGDSALYLCTSSYGRRSYEQYFGPGTRLTVT.